This T cell receptor beta chain was identified in a study of early T cells in non-severe SARS-CoV-2 infection. At the level of the study: Chains were unpaired, as sequencing was done on bulk RNA from unsorted whole blood. Study-level findings and limits: Clonotype matching in VDJdb favored anti-spike CD8 responses and did not capture private and CD4 specificities.

Individual cDNA molecules received unique molecular identifiers. MiXCR was run by TCRdb on the 5' RACE reads, yielding one entry per CDR3 protein. This table has 70,000 or so distinct CDR3 sequences, approximately 13% appearing once. In the case of this clonotype: Its specificity is unknown.

CDR3 size: 12 residues. Germline V gene sequence: CDR1 MDHEN, CDR2 SYDVKM. Between the trimmed V and J ends, which lost 2 bases and 4 bases, there was a span of 5 bases. The J gene is TRBJ1-2, the V gene TRBV28; D gene unclear. The receptor comes from an adult who was a healthcare worker with PCR-confirmed SARS-CoV-2 infection or an uninfected control (not recorded which). Specimen: whole blood. This CDR3 reads CASSLGPYGYTF. The CDR3, as DNA: TGTGCCAGCAGTTTAGGGCCCTATGGCTACACCTTC.